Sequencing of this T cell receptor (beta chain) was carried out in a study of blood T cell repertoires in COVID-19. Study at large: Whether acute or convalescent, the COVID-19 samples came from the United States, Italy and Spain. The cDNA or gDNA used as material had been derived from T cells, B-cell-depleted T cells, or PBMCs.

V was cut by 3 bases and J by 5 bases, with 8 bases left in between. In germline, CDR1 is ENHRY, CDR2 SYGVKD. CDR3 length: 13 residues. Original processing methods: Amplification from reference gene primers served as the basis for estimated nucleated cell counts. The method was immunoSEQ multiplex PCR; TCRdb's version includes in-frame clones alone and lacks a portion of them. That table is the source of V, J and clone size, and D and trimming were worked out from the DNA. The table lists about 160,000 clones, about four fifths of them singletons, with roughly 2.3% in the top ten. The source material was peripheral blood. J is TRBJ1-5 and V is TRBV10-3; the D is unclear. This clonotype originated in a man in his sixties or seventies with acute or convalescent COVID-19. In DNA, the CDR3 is TGTGCCATCAGTGACTCGACATATCAGCCCCAGCATTTT. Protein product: CAISDSTYQPQHF.